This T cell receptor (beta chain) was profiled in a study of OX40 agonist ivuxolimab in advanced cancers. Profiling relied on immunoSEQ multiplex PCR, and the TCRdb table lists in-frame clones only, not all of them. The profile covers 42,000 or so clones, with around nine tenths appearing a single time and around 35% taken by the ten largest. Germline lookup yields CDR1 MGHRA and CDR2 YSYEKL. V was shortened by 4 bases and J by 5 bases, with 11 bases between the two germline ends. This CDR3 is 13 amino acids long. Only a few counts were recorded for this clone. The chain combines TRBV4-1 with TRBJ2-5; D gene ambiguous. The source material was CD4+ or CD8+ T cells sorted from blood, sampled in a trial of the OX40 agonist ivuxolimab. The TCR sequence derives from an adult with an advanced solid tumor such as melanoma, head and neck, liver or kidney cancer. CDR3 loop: CASSRLETETQYF. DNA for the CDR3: TGCGCCAGCAGCCGGTTAGAAACCGAGACCCAGTACTTC.